This TCR beta chain was sequenced during a study of cytomegalovirus exposure and HLA in healthy donors. Background on the study: The platform used for the roughly 120 validation repertoires matched that of the roughly 700 first-cohort repertoires, a later analysis reported. General observations from the study: Associated with cytomegalovirus, according to the listing, were around 170 TCR beta chains. As was reported, the classifier diagnosed cytomegalovirus status with high specificity and sensitivity.

Produced via immunoSEQ multiplex PCR; TCRdb's table is partial and in-frame only. Of 76,000 or so clones in the sample, roughly 94% were seen once. Concerning this clone: The antigen is unknown.

Germline V CDR1 and CDR2: LNHDA, SQIVND (reference sequence). The V end lost 2 bases, the J end lost 7 bases, and 18 bases lay between the germline ends. This CDR3 spans 16 amino acids. The clonotype originates from a woman younger than 30 in good health and CMV-seronegative. What was sequenced was PBMCs. The chain employs TRBV19 and TRBJ1-5; D gene uncertain. In nucleotides, the CDR3 is TGTGCCAGTAGTATAAAGACACCCGGTGGGAGCCAGCCCCAGCATTTT. This translates into CASSIKTPGGSQPQHF.